A selection of T cell receptor beta chains follows, all from one sample in a study of blood T cell repertoires in COVID-19. Profiling relied on immunoSEQ multiplex PCR, and the TCRdb table lists in-frame clones only, not all of them. The sample holds 75,000 to 80,000 clones, 75% to 90% seen once. The sequencing sample was made of peripheral blood. The receptors shown here come from a human donor in a cohort sampled during active COVID-19. The CDR3 runs from the conserved cysteine through the conserved F or W. The D gene is left open where the match is weak. Expanded clones get a size class; other rows say once, few or many, or leave the size out.

TRBV5-4	-	TRBJ1-1	TRBD1	TGTGCCAGCAGCTTGATTACAGGGGACACTGAAGCTTTCTTT	CASSLITGDTEAFF
TRBV9	-	TRBJ2-7	TRBD1	TGTGCCAGCAGCGTAGCTCCGGTGGGACAGGCGAGCTCCTACGAGCAGTACTTC	CASSVAPVGQASSYEQYF
TRBV27	-	TRBJ1-2	-	TGTGCCAGCTCAAACGTGGGAGGGGCGAAAGGCTACACCTTC	CASSNVGGAKGYTF
TRBV7-5	-	TRBJ2-2	-	TGTGCCAGAACCCCCGGGAGGGGGAGGAACACCGGGGAGCTGTTTTTT	CARTPGRGRNTGELFF
TRBV5-4	-	TRBJ2-1	-	TGTGCCAGCAGCTTGGAGGCGGATGTGTCCTACAATGAGCAGTTCTTC	CASSLEADVSYNEQFF
TRBV6-1	-	TRBJ1-5	-	TGTGCCAGCAGTGACAGGTACTTCAGCAATCAGCCCCAGCATTTT	CASSDRYFSNQPQHF
TRBV2	-	TRBJ2-1	TRBD1	TGTGCCGGGACAGGGGACAATGAGCAGTTCTTC	CAGTGDNEQFF
TRBV19	-	TRBJ1-1	-	TGTGCCAGTAGTCTGAGGGACACTGAAGCTTTCTTT	CASSLRDTEAFF
TRBV11-2	-	TRBJ2-7	-	TGTGCCAGCAGCTTACAGGGCTCTCCCTACGAGCAGTACTTC	CASSLQGSPYEQYF
TRBV6-1	-	TRBJ1-5	-	TGTGCCAGCAGTGAATCAGGGGTAGGCCAGCCCCAGCATTTT	CASSESGVGQPQHF
TRBV6-5	-	TRBJ2-3	-	TGTGCCAGCAGTTACTCGTTTCTGAGAGCGGATACGCAGTATTTT	CASSYSFLRADTQYF
TRBV27	-	TRBJ1-4	-	TGTGCCAGCAGTTCTAGGATCCGGGATGAAAAACTGTTTTTT	CASSSRIRDEKLFF
TRBV9	-	TRBJ2-1	TRBD2	TGTGCCAGCAGCCTTAGACTAGCGGGAGGCTCTTTCCCTGAGCAGTTCTTC	CASSLRLAGGSFPEQFF
TRBV2	-	TRBJ2-2	TRBD1	TGTGCCAGCAGGGAACAAACAGGGGTAATCACCGGGGAGCTGTTTTTT	CASREQTGVITGELFF
TRBV28	-	TRBJ1-4	-	TGTGCCAGCAGCTTGATACAGGAACCGGGTGAAAAACTGTTTTTT	CASSLIQEPGEKLFF
TRBV15	-	TRBJ2-7	-	TGTGCCACCAGCAGAGCTGGTCCGGGGCAGGGGCACTCCTACGAGCAGTACTTC	CATSRAGPGQGHSYEQYF
TRBV5-5	few	TRBJ2-7	-	TGTGCCAGCAGCTTGTCACTCTACGAGCAGTACTTC	CASSLSLYEQYF
TRBV12-3/TRBV12-4	once	TRBJ2-3	-	TGTGCCAGCGGCCTAGGAGATACGCAGTATTTT	CASGLGDTQYF
TRBV18	-	TRBJ2-7	TRBD1	TGTGCCAGCTCACGACAGACAGGGGACGGCGAGCAGTACTTC	CASSRQTGDGEQYF
TRBV7-9	-	TRBJ1-1	TRBD1	TGTGCCAGCAGACGGACAGGGAAGATCACTGAAGCTTTCTTT	CASRRTGKITEAFF
TRBV5-6	-	TRBJ2-1	-	TGTGCCAGCAGCTTGTTTCTCGGAGGACCCTACAATGAGCAGTTCTTC	CASSLFLGGPYNEQFF
TRBV28	-	TRBJ2-7	-	TGTGCCAGCAGTTTTGGGGGCAGGGTTTCCTACGAGCAGTACTTC	CASSFGGRVSYEQYF
TRBV5-1	few	TRBJ2-7	-	TGCGCCAGCAGCTTGGACCTCCCGGGGGAGCAGTACTTC	CASSLDLPGEQYF
TRBV5-5	-	TRBJ1-6	TRBD1	TGTGCCAGCAGCTTGGTCCCGGGACAGGATTCACCCCTCCACTTT	CASSLVPGQDSPLHF
TRBV15	-	TRBJ1-2	-	TGTGCCACCAGCAGGCCTTCCGGGGGGAAAGGCTATGGCTACACCTTC	CATSRPSGGKGYGYTF
TRBV11-2	few	TRBJ1-6	TRBD1	TGTGCCAGCAGCTACGGGACAGACAATTCACCCCTCCACTTT	CASSYGTDNSPLHF